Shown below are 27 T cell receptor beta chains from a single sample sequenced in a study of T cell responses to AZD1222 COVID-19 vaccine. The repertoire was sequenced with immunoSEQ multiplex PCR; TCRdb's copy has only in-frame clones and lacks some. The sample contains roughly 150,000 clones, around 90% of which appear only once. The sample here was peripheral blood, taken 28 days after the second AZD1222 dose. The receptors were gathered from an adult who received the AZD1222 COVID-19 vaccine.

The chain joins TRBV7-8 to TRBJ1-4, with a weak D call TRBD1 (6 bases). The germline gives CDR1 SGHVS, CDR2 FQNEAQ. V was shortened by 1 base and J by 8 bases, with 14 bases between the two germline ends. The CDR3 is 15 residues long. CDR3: CASSLDPGVGEKLFF. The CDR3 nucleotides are TGTGCCAGCAGCTTAGACCCAGGGGTCGGAGAAAAACTGTTTTTT.

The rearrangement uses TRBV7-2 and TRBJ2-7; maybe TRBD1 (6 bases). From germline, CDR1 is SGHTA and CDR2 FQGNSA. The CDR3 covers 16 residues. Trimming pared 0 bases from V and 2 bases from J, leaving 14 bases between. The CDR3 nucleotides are TGTGCCAGCAGCTTAGCGCTTGGTGGGACACCCTACGAGCAGTACTTC. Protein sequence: CASSLALGGTPYEQYF.

The chain's CDR3 is CASSLYGTRGVNEQFF. CDR3 nucleotide sequence: TGTGCCAGCAGTCTCTACGGGACAAGAGGGGTCAATGAGCAGTTCTTC. The chain joins TRBV27 to TRBJ2-1, with a weak D call TRBD1 (6 bases). CDR1 and CDR2 (germline): MNHEY, SMNVEV (reference sequence). V was shortened by 5 bases and J by 6 bases, with 20 bases between the two germline ends. The CDR3 runs 16 residues.

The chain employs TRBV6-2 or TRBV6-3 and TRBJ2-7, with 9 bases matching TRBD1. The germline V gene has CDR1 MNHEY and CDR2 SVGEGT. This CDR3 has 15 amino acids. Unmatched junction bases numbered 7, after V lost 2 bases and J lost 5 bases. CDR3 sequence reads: CASSYRTGDFDEQYF. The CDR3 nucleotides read TGTGCCAGCAGTTACCGGACAGGGGATTTCGACGAGCAGTACTTC.

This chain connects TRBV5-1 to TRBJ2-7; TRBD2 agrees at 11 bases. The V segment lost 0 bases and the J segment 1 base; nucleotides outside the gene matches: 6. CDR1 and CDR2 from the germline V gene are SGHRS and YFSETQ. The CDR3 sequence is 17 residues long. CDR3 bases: TGCGCCAGCAGCTTGGCGACTAGCGGGGTCAAATCCTACGAGCAGTACTTC. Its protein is CASSLATSGVKSYEQYF.

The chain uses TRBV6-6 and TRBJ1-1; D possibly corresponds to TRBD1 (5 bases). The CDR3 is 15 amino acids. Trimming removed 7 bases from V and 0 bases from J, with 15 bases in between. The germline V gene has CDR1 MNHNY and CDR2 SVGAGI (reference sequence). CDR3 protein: CASTIGGRMNTEAFF. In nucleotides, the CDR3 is TGTGCCAGCACCATCGGGGGGAGGATGAACACTGAAGCTTTCTTT.

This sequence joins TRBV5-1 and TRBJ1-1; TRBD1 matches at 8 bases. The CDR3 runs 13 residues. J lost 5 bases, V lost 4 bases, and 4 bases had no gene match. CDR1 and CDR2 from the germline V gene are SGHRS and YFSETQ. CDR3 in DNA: TGCGCCAGCAGCCCCCAGGGGGCAACTGAAGCTTTCTTT. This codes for CASSPQGATEAFF.

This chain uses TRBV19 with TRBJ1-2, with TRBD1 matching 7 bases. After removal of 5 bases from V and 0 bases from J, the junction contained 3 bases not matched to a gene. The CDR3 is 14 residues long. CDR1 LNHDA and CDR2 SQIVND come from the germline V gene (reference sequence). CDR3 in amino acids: CASSLGQPNYGYTF. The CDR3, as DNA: TGTGCCAGTAGTTTGGGACAGCCTAACTATGGCTACACCTTC.

The CDR3 is CASSGTGNEKLFF. CDR3 DNA: TGTGCCAGCTCCGGGACGGGTAATGAAAAACTGTTTTTT. The chain has TRBV12-3 or TRBV12-4 and TRBJ1-4, with D perhaps matching TRBD1 (5 bases). This CDR3 comprises 13 residues. V dropped 8 bases and J dropped 4 bases, with 11 bases sitting between them.

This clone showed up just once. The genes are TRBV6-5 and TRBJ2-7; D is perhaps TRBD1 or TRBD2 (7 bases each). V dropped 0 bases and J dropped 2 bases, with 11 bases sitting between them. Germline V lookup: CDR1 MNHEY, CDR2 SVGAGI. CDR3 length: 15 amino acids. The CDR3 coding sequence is TGTGCCAGCAGTTACTCAGCGGGACAGCCCTACGAGCAGTACTTC. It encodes CASSYSAGQPYEQYF.

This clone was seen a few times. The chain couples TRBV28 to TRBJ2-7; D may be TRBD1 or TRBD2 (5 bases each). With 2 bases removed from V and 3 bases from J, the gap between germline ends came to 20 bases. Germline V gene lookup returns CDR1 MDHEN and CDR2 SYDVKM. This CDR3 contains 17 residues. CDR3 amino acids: CASSLGGPWGELYEQYF. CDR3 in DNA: TGTGCCAGCAGTTTAGGGGGACCTTGGGGAGAACTCTACGAGCAGTACTTC.

The DNA of the CDR3 is TGTGCCAGCAGCTCGAAGGGCCATGGAAACACCATATATTTT. This encodes CASSSKGHGNTIYF. This chain joins TRBV7-9 and TRBJ1-3; D gene uncertain. Trimming cost V 4 bases and J 3 bases, with 10 bases left between them. The CDR3 is made up of 14 amino acids. CDR1 is SEHNR, CDR2 FQNEAQ, per germline (reference sequence).

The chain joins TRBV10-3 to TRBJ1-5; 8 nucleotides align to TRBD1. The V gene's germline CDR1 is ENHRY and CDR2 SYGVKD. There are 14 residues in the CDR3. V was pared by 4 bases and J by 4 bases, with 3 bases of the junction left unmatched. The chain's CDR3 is CAISGGQENQPQHF. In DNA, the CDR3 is TGTGCCATCAGTGGGGGACAGGAAAATCAGCCCCAGCATTTT.

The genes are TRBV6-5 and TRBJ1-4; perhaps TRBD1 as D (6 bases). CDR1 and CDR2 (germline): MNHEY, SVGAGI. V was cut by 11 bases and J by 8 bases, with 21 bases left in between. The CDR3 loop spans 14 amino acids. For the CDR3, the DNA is TGTGCCTCTTGCCCGGGGGCGCGGGCGGAAAAACTGTTTTTT. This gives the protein CASCPGARAEKLFF.

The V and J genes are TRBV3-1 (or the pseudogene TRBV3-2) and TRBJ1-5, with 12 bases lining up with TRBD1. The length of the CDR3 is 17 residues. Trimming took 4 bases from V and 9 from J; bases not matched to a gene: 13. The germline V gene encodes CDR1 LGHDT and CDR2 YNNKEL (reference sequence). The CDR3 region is CASSPKRGTGGYLPQHF. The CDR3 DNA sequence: TGTGCCAGCAGCCCCAAGCGCGGGACAGGGGGCTACCTGCCCCAGCATTTT.

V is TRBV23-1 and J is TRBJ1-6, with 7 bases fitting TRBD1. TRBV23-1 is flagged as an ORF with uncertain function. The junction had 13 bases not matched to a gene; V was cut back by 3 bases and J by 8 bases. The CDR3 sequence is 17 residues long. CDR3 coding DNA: TGCGCCAGCAGTCAGCGCCCAGGGGGAAGTGAGGATTCACCCCTCCACTTT. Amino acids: CASSQRPGGSEDSPLHF.

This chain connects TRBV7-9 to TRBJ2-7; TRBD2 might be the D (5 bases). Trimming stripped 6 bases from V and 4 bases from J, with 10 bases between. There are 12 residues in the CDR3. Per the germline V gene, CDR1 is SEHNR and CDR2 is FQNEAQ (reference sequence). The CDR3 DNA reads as TGTGCCAGCAGTATAGAGGGTTACGAGCAGTACTTC. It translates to CASSIEGYEQYF.

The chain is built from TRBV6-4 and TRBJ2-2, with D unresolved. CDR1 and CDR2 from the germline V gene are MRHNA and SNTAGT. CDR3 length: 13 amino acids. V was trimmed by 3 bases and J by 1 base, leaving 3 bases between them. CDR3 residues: CASSEGNTGELFF. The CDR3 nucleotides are TGTGCCAGCAGTGAGGGGAACACCGGGGAGCTGTTTTTT.

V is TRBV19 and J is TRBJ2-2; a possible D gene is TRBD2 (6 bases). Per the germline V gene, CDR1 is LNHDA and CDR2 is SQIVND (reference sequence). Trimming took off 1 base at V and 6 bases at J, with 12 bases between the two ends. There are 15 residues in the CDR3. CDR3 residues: CASSIGGGGAGELFF. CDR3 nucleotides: TGTGCCAGTAGTATAGGGGGCGGAGGGGCCGGGGAGCTGTTTTTT.

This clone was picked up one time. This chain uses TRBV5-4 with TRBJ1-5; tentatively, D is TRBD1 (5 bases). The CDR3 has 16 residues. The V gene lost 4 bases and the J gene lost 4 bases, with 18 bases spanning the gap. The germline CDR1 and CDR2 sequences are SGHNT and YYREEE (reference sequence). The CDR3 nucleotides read TGTGCCAGCAGCCTGGGTGGGCGGGACGGAAATCAGCCCCAGCATTTT. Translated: CASSLGGRDGNQPQHF.

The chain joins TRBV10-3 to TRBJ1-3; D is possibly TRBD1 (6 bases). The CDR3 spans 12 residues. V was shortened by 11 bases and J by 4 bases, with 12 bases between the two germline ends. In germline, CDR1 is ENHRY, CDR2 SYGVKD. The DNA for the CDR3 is TGTGCCTTACAGGGTGAGGGAAACACCATATATTTT. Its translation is CALQGEGNTIYF.

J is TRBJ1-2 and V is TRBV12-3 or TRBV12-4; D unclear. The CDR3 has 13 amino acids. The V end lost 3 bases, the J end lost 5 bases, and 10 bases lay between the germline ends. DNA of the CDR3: TGTGCCAGCAGTTTCTACAGAGAATATGGCTACACCTTC. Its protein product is CASSFYREYGYTF.

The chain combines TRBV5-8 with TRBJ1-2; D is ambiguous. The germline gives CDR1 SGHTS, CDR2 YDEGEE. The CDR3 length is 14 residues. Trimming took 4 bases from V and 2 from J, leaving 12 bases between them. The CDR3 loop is CASSAHPTNYGYTF. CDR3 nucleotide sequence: TGTGCCAGCAGCGCACACCCGACCAACTATGGCTACACCTTC.

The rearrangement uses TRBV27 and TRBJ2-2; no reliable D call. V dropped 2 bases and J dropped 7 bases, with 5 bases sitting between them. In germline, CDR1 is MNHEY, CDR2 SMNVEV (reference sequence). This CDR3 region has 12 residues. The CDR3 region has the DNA TGTGCCAGCAGTTTAATTAACGGGGAGCTGTTTTTT. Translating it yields CASSLINGELFF.

CDR3 sequence: CASSLNSNQPQHF. The CDR3 DNA sequence: TGTGCCAGCAGCTTAAATAGCAATCAGCCCCAGCATTTT. The chain links TRBV7-8 to TRBJ1-5; D remains ambiguous. CDR1 is SGHVS, CDR2 FQNEAQ, per germline. Trimming left V 2 bases short and J 0 bases short, with 2 bases between. CDR3 length equals 13 residues.

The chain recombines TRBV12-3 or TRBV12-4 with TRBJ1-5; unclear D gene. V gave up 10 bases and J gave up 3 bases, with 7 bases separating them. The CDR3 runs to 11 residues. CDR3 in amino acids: CAIGSNQPQHF. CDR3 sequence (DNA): TGTGCCATTGGGTCCAATCAGCCCCAGCATTTT.

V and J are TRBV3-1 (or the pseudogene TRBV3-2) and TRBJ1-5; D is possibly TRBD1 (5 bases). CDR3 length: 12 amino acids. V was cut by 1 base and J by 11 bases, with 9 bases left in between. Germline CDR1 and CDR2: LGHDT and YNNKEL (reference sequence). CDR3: CASSQGDSTQHF. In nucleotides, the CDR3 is TGTGCCAGCAGCCAAGGGGACTCTACCCAGCATTTT.